This T cell receptor beta chain was sequenced during a study of control samples from healthy donors and cancer patients. The data were produced by immunoSEQ multiplex PCR, yet TCRdb's version contains in-frame clones alone and is incomplete. The sample consists of about 100,000 clones, just under 85% of them appearing once. This CDR3 has 11 amino acids. Trimming pared 1 base from V and 8 bases from J, leaving 6 bases between. CDR1 is DFQATT, CDR2 SNEGSKA, per germline (reference sequence). Sequenced input: blood. The sequence came from a man aged 18 to 29 in good health. The chain combines TRBV20-1 with TRBJ2-1; D gene unclear. CDR3 sequence (DNA): TGCAGTGCTAGAGGAGCCTATGAGCAGTTCTTC. Translating it yields CSARGAYEQFF.